This T cell receptor beta chain was sequenced for a study of blood T cell repertoires in COVID-19 (dated by TCRdb to the early 2020s). Looking at the study overall: Samples from collaborators originated in the United States, Italy and Spain and spanned both the acute and convalescent phases of COVID-19. The material from the prospective study consisted of cDNA or gDNA derived from T cells, B-cell-depleted T cells, or PBMCs. Deeply sampled blood TCRbeta repertoires from subjects exposed to, actively infected with, or recovered from COVID-19 were included in the dataset. The repertoires were released in a freely available public database meant as a resource for research on the immune response to SARS-CoV-2. The samples were drawn from the first 160 participants of the ongoing ImmuneRACE study and from 1,254 subjects provided by 6 global collaborators. The sample metadata nearly always contained a de-identified subject ID, COVID-19 status, age in years and sex. HLA class I and class II types, where available, came from metadata supplied by the sample provider rather than from assay-based typing. Points the paper makes about the study in general: Clinical and demographic metadata were provided uncurated, with the amount varying by source and participant.

For this clone: There is no known antigen for this receptor. Base qualities are not recorded, but no much larger clone differs from it by a single base.

The immunoSEQ Assay, a bias-controlled multiplex PCR, was used to amplify TCRbeta CDR3 regions from genomic DNA. On the authors' methods: The number of nucleated cells in each sample was estimated by amplification of reference gene primers within the assay. Sequence reads were collapsed and filtered to measure the absolute abundance of every unique TCRbeta CDR3 rearrangement. For each sample, productive Simpson clonality was calculated as the square root of Simpson's diversity index over productive rearrangements. Imported from immuneACCESS, the table was reduced by TCRdb to in-frame sequences with V and J called. These copies leave out some clones; in studies compared against another copy, an unresolved V gene accounts for under half, and the cause of the remainder is not known. The V and J calls and the clone size are those of that table, but D and trimming were determined from the DNA. The sample table contains 250,000 to 300,000 clones; only one count was recorded for 87% of them. 2.2% of the sample belongs to the ten largest clones.

Samples from volunteer blood donors who had recovered from COVID-19 were contributed by a second Seattle source. Whole blood was collected in K2EDTA tubes by collaborating institutions according to the institutions' own protocols. Collaborator samples were shipped for TCRbeta analysis as frozen whole blood, isolated PBMCs, or DNA extracted from either sample type. There are 16 amino acids in the CDR3, from cysteine to phenylalanine inclusive. The CDR3 DNA has 48 bases and is translated from base 1. As encoded in the germline V gene, CDR1 is MNHEY while CDR2 is SVGEGT. Relative to germline, V is 0 bases shorter and J is 5 bases shorter, with 16 bases between their ends.

The V and J segments used are TRBV6-2 or TRBV6-3 and TRBJ1-2; the D region possibly corresponds to TRBD1 (5 bases align). The sample consisted of peripheral blood. The sequence came from a woman in her 50s who had recovered from COVID-19. The CDR3 in this case is CASSYSNGGVKYGYTF. The sequence in DNA is TGTGCCAGCAGTTACTCGAACGGAGGGGTCAAATATGGCTACACCTTC.